The text below deals with one T cell receptor beta chain. Antigen unknown. The data stem from a study of shared clonotypes between healthy human individuals. Study results and caveats: Clonotypes which were not shared had lower generation probabilities than clonotypes that all four donors shared.

This CDR3 comprises 15 residues. Trimming left V 0 bases short and J 12 bases short, with 19 bases between. Germline V gene data show CDR1 as SGHRS and CDR2 as YFSETQ. In the original processing: Junction-only sequences without quality scores came from ImmunoSEQ, so filtering differed. TCRdb's copy holds only in-frame clones and misses some; the assay was immunoSEQ multiplex PCR. D and trimming come from the DNA, and the V and J calls and clone size come from that table. The sample includes around 200,000 clones, 90% to 95% of them seen just once. The receptor's source is a woman in her twenties or thirties in good health. The V call is TRBV5-1, the J call TRBJ1-5; the D is unclear. Material: naive CD4+ T cells sorted from blood. Subset described: CD45RA+ positively selected. Here the CDR3 reads CASSLVGPGRKIQHF. As DNA, the CDR3 is TGCGCCAGCAGCTTGGTAGGGCCCGGGAGAAAGATCCAGCATTTT.